This T cell receptor beta chain comes out of a study of control samples from healthy donors and cancer patients. Assay: immunoSEQ multiplex PCR; the TCRdb copy retains only in-frame clones and omits some. The sample has 77,000 or so clones; roughly nine tenths are singletons. The CDR3 is 11 residues long. V gave up 6 bases and J gave up 3 bases, with 6 bases separating them. Germline V lookup: CDR1 MNHNY, CDR2 SVGAGI (reference sequence). The V gene is TRBV6-6, the J gene TRBJ2-7; the D gene is possibly TRBD1 (5 bases). The sequenced sample consisted of blood. The TCR sequence derives from a man aged 25 to 45 in good health. The CDR3 bases are TGTGCCAGCAGGGACAACTACGAGCAGTACTTC. This gives the protein CASRDNYEQYF.